This T cell receptor (beta chain) originates from a study of blood T cells in healthy people across ages. The study's findings and limits: Naive and antigen-experienced cells were not separated, limiting conclusive comparison. Fewer expanded clones and more diversity marked long-lived versus aged donors. Estimates based on one million T cells were treated as lower bounds.

Germline-derived CDR1 and CDR2 are SGHRS and YFSETQ. The V end lost 4 bases, the J end lost 5 bases, and 7 bases lay between the germline ends. CDR3 length: 11 amino acids. The authors ran a second PCR of 7 to 11 cycles using a sample-barcoded 5' primer and a J-beta primer mix. With 12 random nucleotides, a template-switch adaptor tagged each individual cDNA molecule. From the 5' RACE reads, TCRdb called clonotypes with MiXCR, one entry per CDR3 protein. The sample includes roughly 1.6 million distinct CDR3 sequences, about 32% of them seen just once. Comments on this clonotype: Its antigen remains unidentified.

The V call is TRBV5-1, the J call TRBJ2-7; D uncertain. The TCR originated in a woman aged 30 to 39 in good health. Material for sequencing was blood. The CDR3 reads CASSTIHEQYF. In DNA form, the CDR3 reads TGCGCCAGCAGCACGATCCACGAGCAGTACTTC.